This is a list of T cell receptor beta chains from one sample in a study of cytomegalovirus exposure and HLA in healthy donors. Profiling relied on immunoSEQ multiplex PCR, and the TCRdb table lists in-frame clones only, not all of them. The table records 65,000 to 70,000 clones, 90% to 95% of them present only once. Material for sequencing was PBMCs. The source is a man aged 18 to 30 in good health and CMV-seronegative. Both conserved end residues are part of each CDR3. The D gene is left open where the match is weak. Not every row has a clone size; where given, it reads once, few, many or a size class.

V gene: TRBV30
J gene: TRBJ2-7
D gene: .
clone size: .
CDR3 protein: CAWTELDSYEQYF
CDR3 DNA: TGTGCCTGGACCGAACTCGACTCCTACGAGCAGTACTTC

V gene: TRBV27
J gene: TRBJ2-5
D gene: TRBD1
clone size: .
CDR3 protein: CASSLFRDRGRTIGTKLETQYF
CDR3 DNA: TGTGCCAGCAGTTTATTTCGGGACAGGGGGCGAACTATCGGCACGAAATTGGAGACCCAGTACTTC

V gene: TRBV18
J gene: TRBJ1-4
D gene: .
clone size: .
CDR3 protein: CASSAGRDNEKLFF
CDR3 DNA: TGTGCCAGCTCAGCAGGGAGGGATAATGAAAAACTGTTTTTT

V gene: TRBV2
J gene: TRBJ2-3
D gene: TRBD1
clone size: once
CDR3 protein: CASRRDRGGTDTQYF
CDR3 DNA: TGTGCCAGCAGGCGGGACAGGGGAGGCACAGATACGCAGTATTTT

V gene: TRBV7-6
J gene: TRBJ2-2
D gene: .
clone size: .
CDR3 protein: CASSPTPQGWTGELFF
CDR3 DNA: TGTGCCAGCAGCCCTACCCCGCAGGGGTGGACCGGGGAGCTGTTTTTT

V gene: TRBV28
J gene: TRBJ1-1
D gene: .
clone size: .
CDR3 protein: CASSLYGTPNTEAFF
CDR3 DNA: TGTGCCAGCAGTTTATACGGGACACCGAACACTGAAGCTTTCTTT

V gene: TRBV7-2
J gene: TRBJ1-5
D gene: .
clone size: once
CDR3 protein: CASSLTAGLNQPQHF
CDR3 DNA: TGTGCCAGCAGCTTAACGGCAGGGTTGAATCAGCCCCAGCATTTT

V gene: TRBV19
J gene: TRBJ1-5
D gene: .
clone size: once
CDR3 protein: CASSITGTVSNQPQHF
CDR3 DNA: TGTGCCAGTAGTATAACAGGCACCGTAAGCAATCAGCCCCAGCATTTT

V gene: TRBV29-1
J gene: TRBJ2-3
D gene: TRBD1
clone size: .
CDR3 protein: CSVGGTGGFTDTQYF
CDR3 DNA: TGCAGCGTGGGAGGGACAGGGGGATTCACAGATACGCAGTATTTT

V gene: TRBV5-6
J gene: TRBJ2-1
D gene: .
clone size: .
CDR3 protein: CASSLGFSYYNEQFF
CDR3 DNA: TGTGCCAGCAGCTTGGGTTTTAGCTATTACAATGAGCAGTTCTTC

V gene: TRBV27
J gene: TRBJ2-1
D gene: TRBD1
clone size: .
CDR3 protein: CASSLLGQGAFF
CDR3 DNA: TGTGCCAGCAGTTTACTGGGACAGGGGGCTTTCTTC

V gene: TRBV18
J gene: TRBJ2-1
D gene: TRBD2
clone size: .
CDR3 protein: CASSPKGLAGGVEQFF
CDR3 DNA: TGTGCCAGCTCACCTAAAGGACTAGCGGGAGGGGTTGAGCAGTTCTTC

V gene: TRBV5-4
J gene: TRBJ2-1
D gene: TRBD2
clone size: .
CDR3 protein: CASSTRTSGSIHEQFF
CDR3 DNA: TGTGCCAGCAGCACCCGGACTAGCGGGAGTATCCATGAGCAGTTCTTC

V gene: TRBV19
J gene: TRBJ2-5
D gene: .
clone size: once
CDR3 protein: CAGRDCGFAQYF
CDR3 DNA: TGTGCCGGGCGGGACTGCGGCTTTGCCCAGTACTTC

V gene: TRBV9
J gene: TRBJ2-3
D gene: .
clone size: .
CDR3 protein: CASSVIGSPSTDTQYF
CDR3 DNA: TGTGCCAGCAGCGTAATCGGGAGCCCTAGCACAGATACGCAGTATTTT

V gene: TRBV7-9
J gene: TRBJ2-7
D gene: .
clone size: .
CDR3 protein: CASTQGQVTYEQYF
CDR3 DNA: TGTGCCAGCACACAGGGCCAGGTGACCTACGAGCAGTACTTC

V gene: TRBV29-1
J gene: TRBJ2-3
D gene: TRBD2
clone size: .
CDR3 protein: CSAEGTSGRALTDTQYF
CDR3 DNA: TGCAGCGCAGAAGGGACTAGCGGGAGGGCCCTCACAGATACGCAGTATTTT

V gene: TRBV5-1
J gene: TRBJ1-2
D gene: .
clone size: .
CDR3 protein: CASSLAEGNYGYTF
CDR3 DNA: TGCGCCAGCAGCTTGGCCGAGGGTAACTATGGCTACACCTTC